This TCR beta chain stems from a study of shared clonotypes between healthy human individuals. Findings and caveats of the study: The naive CD4 repertoires of a handful of donors were compared, and around 5% of clonotypes were shared. Researchers found naive subsets generally carried larger estimated richness than memory subsets.

Per germline, CDR1 MNHEY and CDR2 SMNVEV (reference sequence). The CDR3 runs to 13 residues. Trimming removed 3 bases from V and 5 bases from J, with 7 bases in between. This clone was recorded once. Its antigen is not known. Additional DNA sequences in this sample encode the identical CDR3. Produced via immunoSEQ multiplex PCR; TCRdb's table is partial and in-frame only. The sample lists 2 million to 2.5 million clones; over 85% were seen once. Naivety among CD8 cells was defined by CD45RO negativity and positive CCR7 selection, thereby excluding terminally differentiated effector memory CD45RA+ cells.

This sequence was found in a man aged 18-30 years in good health. Sequenced input: naive CD8+ T cells sorted from blood. The rearrangement links TRBV27 to TRBJ1-4; D not resolved. CDR3 nucleotide sequence: TGTGCCAGCAGTTTCGGGCTAAATGAAAAACTGTTTTTT. It is translated as CASSFGLNEKLFF.